This T cell receptor (beta chain) derives from a study of shared clonotypes between healthy human individuals (dated by TCRdb to 2018 to 2020). Turning to the overall study: The cohort included a few men and two women between 18 and 49 years of age. For each donor, three plates each were used for CD4 naive and CD4 memory, two plates were used for CD8 naive, and one plate was used for CD8 memory. To estimate repertoire size and how much clonotype sharing occurs between individuals, the study deeply sequenced the blood TCR repertoires of about five healthy adults. Libraries were prepared and TCR repertoires were sequenced by different laboratories using diverse techniques, in order to increase sequencing depth and limit assay-specific biases. Each donor's leukapheresis produced roughly between about 0.85 and 10 billion PBMCs. The paper's findings and limits, for the study overall: Pairwise subsampling indicated that sequencing depth was expected to affect the degree of clonotype sharing among donors. Only blood was sampled, and tissue TCR repertoires likely differ from those in blood. Incomplete sequencing was indicated by rarefaction of sorted-subset datasets, despite the large sequencing depth. Across a few donors, roughly 5.4% of naive CD4, roughly 3.8% of naive CD8, under 2.5% of memory CD4, and about 0.44% of memory CD8 clonotypes were shared. Compared with non-shared clonotypes, clonotypes shared by all four sorted-subset donors had higher generation probabilities. Larger estimated clonotype richness was generally found for naive subsets than for memory subsets. The genetic and exposure-history diversity represented was limited by the small number of donors.

The CDR3 has 14 amino acids, counting the end cysteine and phenylalanine. Only CDR3 DNA remains: 42 bases, in frame from the first base. For CDR1 and CDR2, the germline V gene lists SGHDN and FVKESK. V and J lose 1 base and 5 bases, and a span of 11 bases separates them. With regard to this clone: The antigen this receptor binds is unknown. Base qualities are not recorded, but no much larger clone differs from it by a single base.

Donors were healthy HIV-negative adults with no recently reported acute infections or vaccinations. All donors were Caucasian adults living in Nashville, Tennessee, USA. CD4+ T cells were enriched through magnetic negative selection, after which naive cells were positively selected on CD45RA and the remaining negative fraction served as the memory subset. Blood was collected by leukapheresis, and PBMCs were isolated by Ficoll-Histopaque density gradient centrifugation and then cryopreserved in liquid nitrogen vapor phase. Analytical flow cytometry was used to check the purity and quantity of each magnetically sorted T cell population. Genomic DNA was isolated from every sorted fraction and measured by UV absorbance on a Nanodrop 2000c. Using the deep immunoSEQ assay, TCR CDR3 regions were amplified from genomic DNA by multiplex PCR. For each cell subset, the extracted genomic DNA was distributed evenly across all wells of several immunoSEQ 96-well plates, and each plate served as one replicate. For sorted subsets, 150 to 250 ng genomic DNA, equal to tens of thousands of T cell genomes, was loaded into each replicate PCR. Purified libraries were quantified with a Qubit 3.0 fluorometer, sized on a Bioanalyzer 2100, and re-quantified with the KAPA Library Quantification kit. Every immunoSEQ 96-well plate was sequenced on a separate single-read 150-cycle Illumina NextSeq 550 flow cell. The study's own analysis went as follows. The immunoSEQ output contained only junctional sequences without quality scores, so filtering could not match that applied to full-length reads. To assign V/J genes and CDR3, sequences were annotated against IMGT germline references using PyIR, a Python wrapper for IgBLAST v1.9. Reads were filtered out if the reads had weak V/J assignments (E-value above 1e-6), no CDR3, stop codons, out-of-frame junctions, or ambiguous translated residues. V3J clonotypes were defined by identical inferred V gene, J gene, and CDR3 amino acid sequence. The percentage overlap between two repertoires was calculated by dividing the number of shared unique clonotypes by the size of the smaller repertoire. Three approaches were used to assess repertoire richness: RTK rarefaction, the Chao1 estimator, and Recon v2.1 estimates of unobserved clonotypes. For all TCRbeta clonotypes obtained by the gDNA method from several donors, generation probabilities were computed with OLGA. The immuneACCESS repertoire file appears here via TCRdb, limited to in-frame rearrangements. These files lack a portion of the clones; in checked studies, under half of the deficit traces to unresolved V genes, and the cause of the others is not known. V and J calls and clone size are given by that table; D and trimming were obtained from the DNA. This sample gives 2,500,000 or so clones in total; under 95% of them show up just once. The ten most abundant clones make up approximately 0.37% of the sample.

The clonotype was recovered from a young man in good health. Some clones in this sample may be carry-over from other donors' samples. The sequenced sample consisted of naive CD4+ T cells from PBMCs. What this sample's cell subset or site label stands for: CD45RA+ positively selected. The chain links TRBV14 with TRBJ1-1; TRBD1 could be the D gene, as 5 bases match. The DNA sequence is as follows: TGTGCCAGCAGCCAAGTAAGGGGTAGTACTGAAGCTTTCTTT. It translates as CASSQVRGSTEAFF. Reference TRBV14 and TRBJ1-1 proteins supply the regions before and after the CDR3; the full variable domain is: EAGVTQFPSHSVIEKGQTVTLRCDPISGHDNLYWYRRVMGKEIKFLLHFVKESKQDESGMPNNRFLAERTGGTYSTLKVQPAELEDSGVYFCASSQVRGSTEAFFGQGTRLTVV.